The 10 T cell receptor beta chains presented below share a single source sample, sequenced in a study of shared clonotypes between healthy human individuals. Measured with immunoSEQ multiplex PCR; TCRdb has only the in-frame clones, and not every one. The repertoire holds some 100,000 clones, approximately 70% seen once, with roughly 24% in the top ten. The sample comprised memory CD8+ T cells sorted from blood. Subset defined: CD45RO+ cells pooled with CCR7-negative TemRA cells. The receptors originated from a woman in her twenties or thirties in good health.

The chain couples TRBV6-1 to TRBJ2-7; D is possibly TRBD2 (5 bases). CDR3 length equals 15 residues. The germline V and J ends were trimmed by 2 bases and 7 bases, with 18 bases remaining between them. Germline V gene lookup returns CDR1 MNHNS and CDR2 SASEGT. CDR3 protein: CASSETRWEKWEQYF. In DNA form, the CDR3 reads TGTGCCAGCAGTGAAACCCGGTGGGAGAAATGGGAGCAGTACTTC.

A note on this clone: This may be a read error, as it is one base from a much larger clone. The sample carries other DNA sequences with the same CDR3. V gene TRBV27 combines with J gene TRBJ2-7; the D gene is possibly TRBD2 (5 bases). The germline V gene encodes CDR1 MNHEY and CDR2 SMNVEV (reference sequence). CDR3 length: 14 amino acids. This chain's CDR3 is CASSYQRFSYEQYF. The CDR3 DNA is TGTGCCAGCAGTTACCAGCGGTTCTCCTATGAGCAGTACTTC.

This chain joins TRBV7-2 and TRBJ2-7, with D hard to call. V gave up 5 bases and J gave up 3 bases, with 20 bases separating them. CDR3 length: 16 amino acids. Germline V CDR1 and CDR2: SGHTA, FQGNSA. As DNA, the CDR3 is TGTGCCAGCAGCGGGCGTCTGAGCAATCTCTACTACGAGCAGTACTTC. Translation gives CASSGRLSNLYYEQYF.

Here the CDR3 DNA reads TGTGCCAGTAGAGGGGCAGGGGCGTCGGCTAACTATGGCTACACCTTC. Residues: CASRGAGASANYGYTF. The chain recombines TRBV19 with TRBJ1-2; a weak D match, TRBD1 (6 bases). The V and J ends lost 6 bases and 0 bases respectively, with 17 bases between them. CDR3 length equals 16 residues. Germline assignment: CDR1 LNHDA and CDR2 SQIVND (reference sequence).

The chain recombines TRBV29-1 with TRBJ2-1; 8 bases are a match to TRBD1. J gave up 2 bases and V 6 bases, and 6 bases lay outside the gene matches. Germline V lookup: CDR1 SQVTM, CDR2 ANQGSEA. The CDR3 has 14 amino acids. CDR3 DNA sequence: TGCAGCGTCCCGGACAGGGCCGCCTACAATGAGCAGTTCTTC. Its protein is CSVPDRAAYNEQFF.

The J gene is TRBJ1-1, the V gene TRBV5-1; weak D call: TRBD1 (5 bases). CDR1 and CDR2 from the germline V gene are SGHRS and YFSETQ. The CDR3 is made up of 14 amino acids. V lost 0 bases and J 11 bases, leaving 17 bases between the germline ends. In DNA form, the CDR3 reads TGCGCCAGCAGCTTGGGAGGTCGTGGGACTGTGGCTTTCTTT. It codes for CASSLGGRGTVAFF. Together with reference TRBV5-1 and TRBJ1-1, the CDR3 gives the full variable domain: KAGVTQTPRYLIKTRGQQVTLSCSPISGHRSVSWYQQTPGQGLQFLFEYFSETQRNKGNFPGRFSGRQFSNSRSEMNVSTLELGDSALYLCASSLGGRGTVAFFGQGTRLTVV.

The V gene is TRBV5-6, the J gene TRBJ2-7; 7 bases are a match to TRBD1. Germline V lookup: CDR1 SGHDT, CDR2 YYEEEE. V lost 3 bases to trimming and J lost 6 bases; unmatched junction nucleotides: 9. This CDR3 comprises 14 residues. The CDR3 loop is CASSSIDRAPEQYF. The DNA of the CDR3 is TGTGCCAGCAGCTCCATTGACAGGGCCCCCGAGCAGTACTTC. The variable domain in full, with the rest retrieved from reference TRBV5-6 and TRBJ2-7, is DAGVTQSPTHLIKTRGQQVTLRCSPKSGHDTVSWYQQALGQGPQFIFQYYEEEERQRGNFPDRFSGHQFPNYSSELNVNALLLGDSALYLCASSSIDRAPEQYFGPGTRLTVT.

The V gene is TRBV10-2, the J gene TRBJ1-5; D possibly corresponds to TRBD1 (5 bases). V dropped 3 bases and J dropped 0 bases, with 9 bases sitting between them. The CDR3 consists of 15 residues. Per the germline V gene, CDR1 is WSHSY and CDR2 is SAAADI. The CDR3, as DNA: TGCGCCAGCAGTGATGGAGGGGCTAGCAATCAGCCCCAGCATTTT. Translated: CASSDGGASNQPQHF.

The chain recombines TRBV2 with TRBJ2-7, with D perhaps given as TRBD1 or TRBD2 (5 bases each). V was cut by 7 bases and J by 6 bases, with 13 bases left in between. CDR1 SNHLY and CDR2 FYNNEI come from the germline V gene. This CDR3 region has 12 residues. Written as DNA, the CDR3 is TGTGCCAGCACTGAGGGGTTCTCCGAGCAGTACTTC. Its translation is CASTEGFSEQYF.

J is TRBJ1-1 and V is TRBV28; no reliable D call. The CDR3 runs to 14 residues. Trimming took off 3 bases at V and 3 bases at J, with 11 bases between the two ends. In germline, CDR1 is MDHEN, CDR2 SYDVKM. CDR3 protein: CASSFSRDHTEAFF. The CDR3 DNA follows: TGTGCCAGCAGTTTCTCCCGGGATCACACTGAAGCTTTCTTT. Filled out from reference TRBV28 and TRBJ1-1, the complete variable domain reads DVKVTQSSRYLVKRTGEKVFLECVQDMDHENMFWYRQDPGLGLRLIYFSYDVKMKEKGDIPEGYSVSREKKERFSLILESASTNQTSMYLCASSFSRDHTEAFFGQGTRLTVV.